The TCR beta chain under discussion was sequenced for a study of cytomegalovirus exposure and HLA in healthy donors (dated by TCRdb to 2016 to 2017). With respect to the entire study: A later analysis indicated that the roughly 130 validation repertoires were generated on the platform also employed for the approximately 700 repertoires of the first cohort. The aim of the study was to test whether cataloging public T cell receptors could identify signatures of past pathogen exposure. Along with the roughly 710-subject first cohort, a separate validation cohort of approximately 110 different subjects was used. The study combined high-throughput TCR immunosequencing, statistical association of individual TCRs with disease status, and machine learning to predict cytomegalovirus infection status.

Library preparation employed the immunoSEQ multiplex PCR assay. Regarding the original processing steps: A statistical classification framework was built to diagnose cytomegalovirus status from the catalog of TCR beta chain sequences. Held by TCRdb, this immuneACCESS table contains in-frame sequences only and omits some clones. Under half of the omission traces to an unresolved V gene where checked; the cause of the rest is unknown. V and J calls plus clone size are reproduced from that table; the DNA served to infer D and trimming. Counted in this sample were about 280,000 clones; approximately 88% of them appeared once. The top ten clonotypes cover around 0.92% of the sample. Notes on this clone: No cognate antigen has been identified for it. No quality values exist for individual bases; no much larger clone is one base distant.

The donors were included in the validation cohort of roughly 130 subjects, a group kept apart from the roughly 700-subject first cohort. V and J lose 2 bases and 11 bases, and a span of 24 bases separates them. The CDR3 measures 16 amino acids from cysteine to phenylalanine. Just the 48-base CDR3 DNA is kept, in frame starting at base 1. The CDR1 and CDR2 encoded by the germline V gene are SNHLY and FYNNEI. Study-level results and caveats: Across donors, most TCR sequences were observed very rarely, whereas some public TCRs were present in many individuals. The authors suggested that the approach could potentially be extended to other disease states and immunological phenotypes. The study listed 164 TCR beta chains as associated with cytomegalovirus. In both the original and validation cohorts, the classifier was reported to diagnose cytomegalovirus status with high specificity and sensitivity. In vitro tests confirmed that a few of the cytomegalovirus-associated TCR beta chains recognize cytomegalovirus antigens. A later analysis lacked HLA typing for the validation cohort, so it scored co-occurrence in that cohort across all 130 or so repertoires. Of the cluster scores, approximately 94% were above 0 in a later analysis, which found that TCRs clustered in the first cohort also tended to co-occur in the 110 or so validation repertoires.

The chain uses TRBV2 and TRBJ1-1, with TRBD1 tentatively as D gene (6 bases match). Sequences were obtained from PBMCs. The sequence came from a woman aged 18-35 years in good health and CMV-seronegative. The CDR3 reads CASSERGGRHREDAFF. In nucleotides, the sequence is TGTGCCAGCAGTGAAAGGGGGGGGAGGCACAGGGAAGATGCTTTCTTT. The full variable domain, completed from the reference TRBV2 and TRBJ1-1 proteins outside the CDR3, reads EPEVTQTPSHQVTQMGQEVILRCVPISNHLYFYWYRQILGQKVEFLVSFYNNEISEKSEIFDDQFSVERPDGSNFTLKIRSTKLEDSAMYFCASSERGGRHREDAFFGQGTRLTVV.